This TCR beta chain comes out of a study of chronic HIV infection and antiretroviral therapy. TCRdb reprocessed the 5' RACE reads via MiXCR and lists one record per CDR3 protein. The table lists more than 30,000 distinct CDR3 sequences, over 7% of them singletons. This clonotype was observed many times. The sample was peripheral blood. The clonotype was recovered from an adult who had HIV and had not received antiretroviral therapy, or was an uninfected healthy control (not recorded which).

CDR3 region: CASSLIEGNEQFF. CDR3 DNA sequence: TGCGCCAGCAGCTTGATAGAGGGGAATGAGCAGTTCTTC. J is TRBJ2-1 and V is TRBV5-1; D is tentatively TRBD1 or TRBD2 (5 bases each). Per germline, CDR1 SGHRS and CDR2 YFSETQ. The CDR3 length is 13 residues. The V and J ends lost 1 base and 7 bases respectively, with 9 bases between them.